The 23 T cell receptor beta chains listed next were all sequenced from one sample in a study of blood T cell repertoires in COVID-19. Assay used: immunoSEQ multiplex PCR; TCRdb lists only in-frame clones, some missing. Among around 310,000 clones listed, roughly 89% were seen once. The sample consisted of PBMCs or T cells enriched from blood (not recorded which). The receptors derive from a woman in her thirties who had recovered from COVID-19.

The chain employs TRBV11-3 and TRBJ1-1, with a tentative D call TRBD1 (5 bases). The germline CDR1 and CDR2 sequences are SGHNT and YENEEA. This CDR3 is 13 amino acids long. Trimming left V 3 bases short and J 4 bases short, with 9 bases between. The CDR3 sequence: CASSLGPFTEAFF. CDR3 sequence (DNA): TGTGCCAGCAGCTTGGGGCCCTTCACTGAAGCTTTCTTT.

The chain employs TRBV7-2 and TRBJ1-2; D perhaps matches TRBD1 (6 bases). This CDR3 has 16 amino acids. V was clipped by 2 bases and J by 8 bases, with 21 bases between them. Germline assignment: CDR1 SGHTA and CDR2 FQGNSA. CDR3 nucleotide sequence: TGTGCCAGCAGCTTAAATTTGGGTGTCGGACAGCAAGGCTACACCTTC. Translated, it gives CASSLNLGVGQQGYTF.

The sample holds one count of this clone. V gene TRBV18 combines with J gene TRBJ1-1; perhaps TRBD1 as D (5 bases). V was clipped by 4 bases and J by 3 bases, with 9 bases between them. Germline CDR1 KGHSH, CDR2 LQKENI. The CDR3 is 13 residues long. The CDR3: CASSRGEDTEAFF. CDR3 nucleotide sequence: TGTGCCAGCTCACGGGGGGAGGACACTGAAGCTTTCTTT.

The genes are TRBV3-1 (or the pseudogene TRBV3-2) and TRBJ2-1; 7 bases match TRBD2. CDR1 LGHDT and CDR2 YNNKEL come from the germline V gene (reference sequence). With 4 bases clipped from V and 7 bases from J, the junction kept 10 bases outside the gene matches. The CDR3 spans 15 residues. CDR3 region: CASSLRGGRGNEQFF. The CDR3 coding sequence is TGTGCCAGCAGCCTGAGAGGCGGGAGAGGGAATGAGCAGTTCTTC.

The chain joins TRBV21-1 to TRBJ2-1; TRBD1 is the table's D call, not checked against the DNA. TRBV21-1 corresponds to a pseudogene. The CDR3 covers 16 residues. For the CDR3, the DNA is TGTGCCAGCAGCAAAGGTGTACAGGGGGAAGTGTGGGAGCAGTTCTTC. Protein product: CASSKGVQGEVWEQFF.

This clone was seen a few times. The chain has TRBV6-1 and TRBJ2-7; 9 bases are a match to TRBD1. Germline V gene lookup returns CDR1 MNHNS and CDR2 SASEGT. After removal of 0 bases from V and 7 bases from J, the junction contained 16 bases not matched to a gene. The length of the CDR3 is 18 residues. In DNA form, the CDR3 reads TGTGCCAGCAGTGAAGCGATTAACACCGGGACAGGGACATGGGAGCAGTACTTC. Residues: CASSEAINTGTGTWEQYF.

This sequence joins TRBV5-1 and TRBJ1-2; D not resolved. The CDR3 sequence is 13 residues long. The V gene lost 1 base and the J gene lost 1 base, with 5 bases spanning the gap. The V gene's germline CDR1 is SGHRS and CDR2 YFSETQ. The CDR3 nucleotides are TGCGCCAGCAGCTTGTCAGTTAACTATGGCTACACCTTC. Translation gives CASSLSVNYGYTF.

The chain links TRBV7-3 to TRBJ2-1; the match to TRBD2 covers 10 bases. This CDR3 has 15 residues. CDR1 is SGHTA, CDR2 FQGTGA, per germline. V dropped 5 bases and J dropped 4; count of bases not matched to a gene: 5. The CDR3 DNA follows: TGTGCCAGCAGCGTACTAGCGGGAAGTTACAATGAGCAGTTCTTC. Translated, it gives CASSVLAGSYNEQFF.

The genes are TRBV5-1 and TRBJ1-1, with 8 bases that match TRBD1. V shed 0 bases and J 4 bases; nucleotides not matched to a gene: 8. Germline assignment: CDR1 SGHRS and CDR2 YFSETQ. This CDR3 has 16 residues. Written as DNA, the CDR3 is TGCGCCAGCAGCTTGGCATACAGGGGGTCGAGCACTGAAGCTTTCTTT. It specifies CASSLAYRGSSTEAFF.

The chain recombines TRBV18 with TRBJ2-3, with TRBD2 matching over 12 bases. The CDR3 loop spans 17 amino acids. Losses at the gene ends were 3 bases for V and 2 bases for J; bases not matched to a gene: 6. Germline CDR1 reads KGHSH; CDR2 reads LQKENI. Here the CDR3 DNA reads TGTGCCAGCTCACCCCTTAGGACTAGCGGGATCACAGATACGCAGTATTTT. Its protein product is CASSPLRTSGITDTQYF. The full variable domain, with the rest looked up from reference TRBV18 and TRBJ2-3, is NAGVMQNPRHLVRRRGQEARLRCSPMKGHSHVYWYRQLPEEGLKFMVYLQKENIIDESGMPKERFSAEFPKEGPSILRIQQVVRGDSAAYFCASSPLRTSGITDTQYFGPGTRLTVL.

The rearrangement links TRBV27 to TRBJ2-1; D is perhaps TRBD2 (6 bases). The germline gives CDR1 MNHEY, CDR2 SMNVEV (reference sequence). The CDR3 spans 14 residues. V was clipped by 5 bases and J by 3 bases, with 11 bases between them. CDR3 in amino acids: CASSHGGDYNEQFF. As DNA, the CDR3 is TGTGCCAGCAGTCACGGGGGAGACTACAATGAGCAGTTCTTC.

V and J are TRBV9 and TRBJ2-2; a weak D match, TRBD2 (5 bases). The length of the CDR3 is 14 residues. CDR1 is SGDLS, CDR2 YYNGEE, per germline. Trimming stripped 3 bases from V and 0 bases from J, with 6 bases between. Written as DNA, the CDR3 is TGTGCCAGCAGCGGGAGGCCGAACACCGGGGAGCTGTTTTTT. Translated: CASSGRPNTGELFF.

The V gene is TRBV4-1, the J gene TRBJ2-3; TRBD2 is a possible D gene (8 bases). The ends were cut back, 0 bases at V and 6 bases at J, with 22 bases in the middle. CDR1 is MGHRA and CDR2 is YSYEKL in the germline V gene. The length of the CDR3 is 18 residues. The CDR3 nucleotides read TGCGCCAGCAGCCAAGAGCGGGACAGCGGGAGTTCTTCTGATACGCAGTATTTT. Its protein is CASSQERDSGSSSDTQYF.

The rearrangement uses TRBV4-1 and TRBJ2-3; perhaps TRBD2 as D (5 bases). CDR1 is MGHRA and CDR2 is YSYEKL in the germline V gene. V was pared by 4 bases and J by 1 base, with 15 bases between. The CDR3 has 16 amino acids. CDR3 region: CASSRPRIGGTDTQYF. For the CDR3, the DNA is TGCGCCAGCAGCCGCCCTCGGATCGGGGGCACAGATACGCAGTATTTT.

This clone was counted a single time. The rearrangement joins TRBV27 to TRBJ1-1; 10 bases are shared with TRBD1. CDR1 and CDR2 (germline): MNHEY, SMNVEV (reference sequence). V lost 5 bases and J lost 6; bases outside the gene matches: 6. The CDR3 runs to 14 residues. CDR3 coding DNA: TGTGCCAGCAGTCCTGGGACAGGGGTCGCTGAAGCTTTCTTT. It encodes CASSPGTGVAEAFF.

This clone was observed a few times. This chain uses TRBV12-3 or TRBV12-4 with TRBJ1-2; 7 bases are shared with TRBD1. V was pared by 3 bases and J by 6 bases, with 4 bases of the junction left unmatched. The CDR3 totals 13 residues. The CDR3 sequence: CASSLGTVHGYTF. Written as DNA, the CDR3 is TGTGCCAGCAGTTTGGGGACAGTGCATGGCTACACCTTC.

The V call is TRBV12-5, the J call TRBJ1-2; D uncertain. V dropped 7 bases and J dropped 8 bases, with 23 bases sitting between them. Germline V gives CDR1 LGHNT, CDR2 FRNRAP. This CDR3 has 15 residues. The CDR3 nucleotides are TGTGCTAGTGCTCTAACCCCCACTTACGGAGGGGGCTACACCTTC. It yields the protein CASALTPTYGGGYTF.

The J gene is TRBJ2-7, the V gene TRBV4-2, with D uncertain. There are 15 residues in the CDR3. V was clipped by 0 bases and J by 2 bases, with 11 bases between them. Germline lookup yields CDR1 LGHNA and CDR2 YNFKEQ. The CDR3: CASSQDYVGTYEQYF. CDR3 nucleotides: TGTGCCAGCAGCCAAGACTATGTCGGTACCTACGAGCAGTACTTC.

A few counts support this clone. The J gene is TRBJ1-1, the V gene TRBV12-3 or TRBV12-4, with unresolved D. Trimming cost V 7 bases and J 2 bases, with 2 bases left between them. This CDR3 contains 10 residues. The DNA for the CDR3 is TGTGCCAGCACTAACACTGAAGCTTTCTTT. Translation: CASTNTEAFF.

The genes are TRBV27 and TRBJ2-7, with D unresolved. The V end was cut by 3 bases, the J end by 3 bases, with 12 bases between. The CDR3 covers 14 residues. Germline values: CDR1 MNHEY, CDR2 SMNVEV (reference sequence). As DNA, the CDR3 is TGTGCCAGCAGTTTTCGGGTGCAGAACTACGAGCAGTACTTC. Its protein product is CASSFRVQNYEQYF.

V usage is TRBV28 and J usage is TRBJ1-5; TRBD1 matches at 9 bases. CDR3 length equals 15 residues. V shed 5 bases and J 5 bases; nucleotides not matched to a gene: 7. The germline V gene encodes CDR1 MDHEN and CDR2 SYDVKM. CDR3 sequence: CASSRGQGPDQPQHF. CDR3 bases: TGTGCCAGCAGTCGAGGACAGGGGCCCGATCAGCCCCAGCATTTT.

V usage is TRBV20-1 and J usage is TRBJ2-1; no firm D call. The CDR3 consists of 11 residues. The germline gives CDR1 DFQATT, CDR2 SNEGSKA (reference sequence). The V end was cut by 2 bases, the J end by 6 bases, with 5 bases between. The CDR3 region is CSARTFNEQFF. In DNA, the CDR3 is TGCAGTGCTAGAACTTTCAATGAGCAGTTCTTC.

This chain links TRBV5-4 with TRBJ2-1, with 11 positions matching TRBD1. The junction had 4 bases not matched to a gene; V was cut back by 4 bases and J by 4 bases. CDR3 length: 15 residues. Germline CDR1 and CDR2: SGHNT and YYREEE (reference sequence). The DNA of the CDR3 is TGTGCCAGCAGCCTCCGGGACAGGGGGTACAATGAGCAGTTCTTC. Its protein is CASSLRDRGYNEQFF.